This TCR beta chain stems from a study of OX40 agonist ivuxolimab in advanced cancers. Overall study context: Clinicians treated patients with ivuxolimab, an agonistic anti-OX40 (CD134) antibody. Broader study findings: Dose levels from 0.1 to 3.0 mg/kg saw CD4+ and CD8+ blood T cells expand clonally by week 6.

This CDR3 has 14 amino acids. Per germline, CDR1 MNHEY and CDR2 SVGAGI. The V end lost 5 bases, the J end lost 5 bases, and 15 bases lay between the germline ends. Comment on this clone: Its specificity is unknown.

Autoimmune disease history or systemic immunosuppression was exclusionary. Samples of blood were obtained at baseline, on cycle 4 day 1, and on cycle 7 day 1. TCRdb keeps only in-frame clones here, not all; method: immunoSEQ multiplex PCR. Of about 100,000 clones in the sample, approximately 90% were seen once. The origin of this receptor is an adult with an advanced solid tumor such as melanoma, head and neck, liver or kidney cancer. Sample: CD4+ or CD8+ T cells sorted from blood, taken in a trial of the OX40 agonist ivuxolimab. V gene TRBV6-5 combines with J gene TRBJ1-2; no reliable D call. The CDR3 loop reads CASSATPPLYGYTF. CDR3 DNA sequence: TGTGCCAGCAGTGCTACCCCCCCTCTTTATGGCTACACCTTC.